The entry that follows covers one T cell receptor beta chain sequence. The sample comes from a study of PD-L1 blockade in urothelial cancer. Time point of the sample: pretreatment peripheral blood. The assay was immunoSEQ multiplex PCR, and TCRdb's table has in-frame clones only and misses some. The sample records roughly 100,000 clones, more than 80% being singletons. The CDR3 covers 15 residues. Germline V gene lookup returns CDR1 MDHEN and CDR2 SYDVKM. V lost 6 bases, J lost 6 bases, and 7 bases stayed unmatched. Here the sequenced sample was PBMCs, taken around atezolizumab (anti-PD-L1) treatment. The clonotype originates from a woman aged 80 or over with urothelial cancer. The chain is built from TRBV28 and TRBJ1-5, with 11 bases lining up with TRBD1. CDR3 residues: CASREDRGQGQPQHF. For the CDR3, the DNA is TGTGCCAGCAGAGAGGACAGGGGGCAGGGTCAGCCCCAGCATTTT.